The next 8 T cell receptor beta chains were all read from a single sample in a study of T cells after yellow fever vaccination. TCRdb recomputed calls from the 5' RACE reads with MiXCR, one row per CDR3 protein. The sample has around 320,000 distinct CDR3 sequences; around 4.4% are singletons. Sequences were derived from PBMCs, sampled 15 days after the yellow fever booster vaccination. Receptors originate from a man between 18 and 35 years old who received the YFV17D yellow fever vaccine.

This chain connects TRBV7-8 to TRBJ2-2, with D perhaps matching TRBD1 (6 bases). Germline loops: CDR1 SGHVS, CDR2 FQNEAQ. The CDR3 runs to 13 residues. V was clipped by 5 bases and J by 6 bases, with 10 bases between them. The CDR3 loop reads CASSHQGPGELFF. In DNA form, the CDR3 reads TGTGCCAGCAGCCACCAGGGGCCCGGGGAGCTGTTTTTT.

This clonotype was counted ten times or more. V usage is TRBV6-5 and J usage is TRBJ2-2; D perhaps matches TRBD1 (5 bases). Trimming pared 5 bases from V and 5 bases from J, leaving 9 bases between. This CDR3 contains 13 residues. The germline V gene encodes CDR1 MNHEY and CDR2 SVGAGI. Here the CDR3 DNA reads TGTGCCAGCAGTATCGACAGAACCGGGGAGCTGTTTTTT. This gives the protein CASSIDRTGELFF.

This clonotype was observed a handful of times. This chain joins TRBV6-2 or TRBV6-3 and TRBJ1-5, with 7 nucleotides matching TRBD1. The CDR3 spans 17 residues. J lost 1 base, V lost 7 bases, and 13 bases had no gene match. From germline, CDR1 is MNHEY and CDR2 SVGEGT. The CDR3 sequence is CASNNIKGGVSNQPQHF. The CDR3 DNA follows: TGTGCCAGCAATAACATTAAAGGGGGCGTAAGCAATCAGCCCCAGCATTTT.

Ten or more counts support this clonotype. V and J are TRBV7-3 and TRBJ2-1; 8 bases are shared with TRBD2. The ends lost 3 bases at V and 5 bases at J; junction bases unmatched: 6. The CDR3 length is 15 residues. Per germline, CDR1 SGHTA and CDR2 FQGTGA. The CDR3 coding sequence is TGTGCCAGCAGCTTGGGCGGGGGGCGAAACAATGAGCAGTTCTTC. Translating it yields CASSLGGGRNNEQFF.

The V call is TRBV12-3 or TRBV12-4, the J call TRBJ2-2, with TRBD2 as a possible D gene (5 bases). V was cut by 4 bases and J by 0 bases, with 15 bases left in between. This CDR3 comprises 17 residues. The CDR3 is CASSYPPAGSNTGELFF. CDR3 nucleotides: TGTGCCAGCAGTTACCCTCCCGCGGGCTCGAACACCGGGGAGCTGTTTTTT.

This clonotype was counted many times. The V gene is TRBV10-3, the J gene TRBJ2-5; D perhaps matches TRBD2 (6 bases). In germline, CDR1 is ENHRY, CDR2 SYGVKD. The CDR3 runs to 13 residues. The V end lost 11 bases, the J end lost 4 bases, and 17 bases lay between the germline ends. CDR3 residues: CAAAPTGVETQYF. CDR3 coding DNA: TGTGCCGCCGCGCCTACGGGGGTAGAGACCCAGTACTTC.

This clonotype was found a few times. The V and J genes are TRBV7-7 and TRBJ2-3; 12 nucleotides match TRBD1. V shed 5 bases, J shed 3 bases, and the junction held 3 bases outside the gene matches. The CDR3 has 15 amino acids. Germline V CDR1 and CDR2: SSHAT, FNYEAQ (reference sequence). CDR3 amino acids: CASSTGQGATDTQYF. The CDR3 nucleotides are TGTGCCAGCAGCACGGGACAGGGGGCTACAGATACGCAGTATTTT.

This clonotype was found many times. V usage is TRBV7-2 and J usage is TRBJ2-5, with D possibly being TRBD1 or TRBD2 (6 bases each). V lost 4 bases and J lost 5, with 17 bases in between. In germline, CDR1 is SGHTA, CDR2 FQGNSA. The CDR3 contains 15 residues. CDR3 nucleotide sequence: TGTGCCAGCAGCTCCAGGGGAGGTTGGCGTGAGACCCAGTACTTC. Amino acid sequence: CASSSRGGWRETQYF.